This T cell receptor (beta chain) was observed in a study of PD-1 blockade in mismatch repair-deficient tumors. This table comes from immunoSEQ multiplex PCR, and its TCRdb copy is limited to in-frame clones, with some not included. This table has about 14,000 clones, around 83% appearing once. Study results and limitations: Tumor-resident clones, often undetectable pretreatment in blood, expanded then contracted after pembrolizumab.

The CDR3 runs to 15 residues. Germline CDR1 reads SGHNT; CDR2 reads YYREEE (reference sequence). Losses at the gene ends were 0 bases for V and 6 bases for J; bases not matched to a gene: 4. Worth noting for this clone: Its specificity is unknown.

Sample time point: 10-day in vitro stimulation with candidate neoantigen peptide 6. An identically run culture lacking peptide was the fold-change baseline. The TCR sequence derives from an adult with mismatch repair-deficient cancer. The chain employs TRBV5-4 and TRBJ2-1; 9 bases map to TRBD2. Sequences were derived from cells cultured in vitro, sampled from a patient treated with pembrolizumab. For the CDR3, the DNA is TGTGCCAGCAGCTTGGGTTCTAGCGGGACCAATGAGCAGTTCTTC. It yields the protein CASSLGSSGTNEQFF.